This is a list of T cell receptor beta chains from one sample in a study of T-cell reconstitution after alpha-beta-depleted transplantation in children. TCRdb processed the PCR reads anew with MiXCR; each CDR3 protein has one entry. The top ten clones hold about 3.1% of a sample with about 540,000 distinct CDR3 sequences, around 19% of them seen once. Sequenced here: PBMCs from the stem cell graft donor, sampled from the stem cell graft. All receptors derive from a human donor who donated a stem cell graft to a child with acute lymphoblastic leukemia. Both conserved end residues are part of each CDR3. A D gene is named only where the DNA matches it firmly. Clone sizes are given selectively: once, few, many, or a class where the clone is expanded.

clone size,J gene,V gene,D gene,CDR3 length,CDR3 protein,CDR3 DNA
few,TRBJ1-6,TRBV2,NA,13,CASRNRESSPLHF,TGTGCCAGCCGGAACAGGGAAAGCTCACCCCTCCACTTT
few,TRBJ2-2,TRBV24-1,NA,14,CATSDSWDPGELFF,TGTGCCACCAGTGATAGCTGGGATCCCGGGGAGCTGTTTTTT
NA,TRBJ2-3,TRBV29-1,NA,11,CSVLYTDTQYF,TGCAGCGTTCTCTACACAGATACGCAGTATTTT
NA,TRBJ2-1,TRBV7-9,NA,14,CASSPLSGNNEQFF,TGTGCCAGCAGCCCTCTTAGCGGTAACAATGAGCAGTTCTTC
many,TRBJ2-3,TRBV5-6,NA,15,CASRRKGGGADTQYF,TGTGCCAGCAGGAGGAAAGGAGGGGGCGCAGATACGCAGTATTTT
NA,TRBJ2-3,TRBV5-4,TRBD2,19,CASSLGVYSSGRAGDTQYF,TGTGCCAGCAGCTTGGGGGTATACAGTAGCGGGAGGGCTGGAGATACGCAGTATTTT
NA,TRBJ2-2,TRBV7-6,TRBD1,18,CASSFEGQGWANTGELFF,TGTGCCAGCAGCTTCGAAGGACAGGGTTGGGCGAACACCGGGGAGCTGTTTTTT
NA,TRBJ2-2,TRBV29-1,NA,15,CSVEEGQGYSGELFF,TGCAGCGTTGAAGAGGGGCAGGGTTATTCCGGGGAGCTGTTTTTT
NA,TRBJ2-7,TRBV10-3,TRBD2,14,CAISDSPGGDEQYF,TGTGCCATCAGTGATTCCCCGGGAGGAGACGAGCAGTACTTC
many,TRBJ1-1,TRBV4-1,NA,19,CASSPLVGANQAMNTEAFF,TGCGCCAGCAGCCCCCTAGTCGGGGCGAACCAAGCGATGAACACTGAAGCTTTCTTT
few,TRBJ1-2,TRBV2,NA,14,CASSLQASGYGYTF,TGTGCCAGCAGTTTACAGGCCTCTGGCTATGGCTACACCTTC
few,TRBJ2-7,TRBV5-1,TRBD2,14,CASSSSGGDYEQYF,TGCGCCAGCAGCAGTAGCGGGGGGGACTACGAGCAGTACTTC
NA,TRBJ2-7,TRBV12-3/TRBV12-4,TRBD1,13,CASSSLRQGVGYF,TGTGCCAGCAGTTCCCTGAGACAGGGGGTAGGGTACTTC
NA,TRBJ1-1,TRBV4-2,NA,20,CASSQRYTTWTPAANTEAFF,TGTGCCAGCAGCCAACGCTACACGACCTGGACGCCAGCGGCGAACACTGAAGCTTTCTTT
few,TRBJ1-1,TRBV3-1,NA,12,CASSTDGIEAFF,TGTGCCAGCAGCACGGACGGGATTGAAGCTTTCTTT
NA,TRBJ2-1,TRBV7-2,TRBD2,13,CASSLVLAGGGFF,TGTGCCAGCAGCTTAGTCCTAGCGGGAGGAGGATTCTTC
few,TRBJ1-2,TRBV10-1,NA,15,CASSGGTRGPDGYTF,TGCGCCAGCAGTGGTGGAACGAGGGGCCCCGATGGCTACACCTTC
NA,TRBJ2-2,TRBV12-5,NA,14,CASGLPLYTGELFF,TGTGCTAGTGGTTTGCCCTTATACACCGGGGAGCTGTTTTTT
few,TRBJ2-3,TRBV20-1,NA,9,CRSTDTQYF,TGCAGGAGCACAGATACGCAGTATTTT
NA,TRBJ2-7,TRBV5-1,TRBD2,15,CASSAVSGSWYEQYF,TGCGCCAGCAGCGCGGTTAGCGGGAGTTGGTACGAGCAGTACTTC
NA,TRBJ2-4,TRBV20-1,TRBD2,14,CSAISGTSGPFQYF,TGCAGTGCCATCTCCGGGACTAGCGGGCCGTTTCAGTACTTC
few,TRBJ1-1,TRBV5-6,TRBD1,14,CASSFGRGPTEAFF,TGTGCCAGCAGCTTTGGCAGGGGGCCAACTGAAGCTTTCTTT
NA,TRBJ2-1,TRBV3-1,NA,12,CASSQARNEQFF,TGTGCCAGCAGCCAAGCTAGGAATGAGCAGTTCTTC
few,TRBJ2-7,TRBV28,NA,19,CASSSPRRSGLSPSYEQYF,TGTGCCAGCAGTTCCCCCCGGCGTAGCGGTCTCTCCCCCTCCTACGAGCAGTACTTC
NA,TRBJ2-7,TRBV7-8,NA,15,CASSLAGDVSYEQYF,TGTGCCAGCAGCTTAGCGGGGGATGTCTCCTACGAGCAGTACTTC
NA,TRBJ2-1,TRBV5-1,TRBD1,16,CASSPRTGRRDNEQFF,TGCGCCAGCAGCCCCCGGACAGGGAGGCGGGACAATGAGCAGTTCTTC
many,TRBJ1-1,TRBV12-3/TRBV12-4,NA,11,CASGLNTEAFF,TGTGCCAGCGGATTGAACACTGAAGCTTTCTTT
NA,TRBJ2-7,TRBV15,NA,15,CATSGQRGSPHEQYF,TGTGCCACCAGCGGTCAGAGAGGAAGCCCGCACGAGCAGTACTTC
NA,TRBJ2-5,TRBV3-1,TRBD1,17,CASSRLGGTGVRETQYF,TGTGCCAGCAGCCGACTAGGGGGGACAGGGGTACGAGAGACCCAGTACTTC
few,TRBJ2-2,TRBV7-9,TRBD2,15,CASSLGASGAGELFF,TGTGCCAGCAGCCTCGGGGCTAGCGGTGCCGGGGAGCTGTTTTTT
few,TRBJ2-7,TRBV20-1,TRBD1,16,CSAMPGQGLSSYEQYF,TGCAGTGCTATGCCGGGACAGGGATTGAGCTCCTACGAGCAGTACTTC
few,TRBJ2-7,TRBV5-1,NA,13,CASSFPDPYEQYF,TGCGCCAGCAGCTTTCCAGATCCCTACGAGCAGTACTTC
many,TRBJ1-5,TRBV12-3/TRBV12-4,NA,14,CASSPSDGNQPQHF,TGTGCCAGCAGTCCTTCGGACGGCAATCAGCCCCAGCATTTT
NA,TRBJ2-3,TRBV2,NA,18,CASSESRGPPRGPDTQYF,TGTGCCAGCAGTGAATCCCGGGGACCCCCCAGGGGTCCAGATACGCAGTATTTT
NA,TRBJ2-7,TRBV12-3/TRBV12-4,NA,14,CASSFSNGDYEQYF,TGTGCCAGCAGTTTCTCGAACGGAGACTACGAGCAGTACTTC
NA,TRBJ2-1,TRBV6-5,TRBD2,15,CASSSTSGRINEQFF,TGTGCCAGCAGTTCGACTAGCGGGAGAATAAATGAGCAGTTCTTC
NA,TRBJ2-5,TRBV30,NA,10,CAWGEETQYF,TGTGCGTGGGGGGAGGAGACCCAGTACTTC